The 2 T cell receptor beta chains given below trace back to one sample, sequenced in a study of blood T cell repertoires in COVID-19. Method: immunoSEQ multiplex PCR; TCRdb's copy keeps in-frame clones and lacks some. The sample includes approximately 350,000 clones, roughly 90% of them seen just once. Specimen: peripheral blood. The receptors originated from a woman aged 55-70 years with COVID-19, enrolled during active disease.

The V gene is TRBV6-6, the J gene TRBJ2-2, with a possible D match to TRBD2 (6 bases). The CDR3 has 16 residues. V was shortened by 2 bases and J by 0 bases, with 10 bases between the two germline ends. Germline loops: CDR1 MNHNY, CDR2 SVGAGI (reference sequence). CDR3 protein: CASSYGGNPNTGELFF. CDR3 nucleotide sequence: TGTGCCAGCAGTTACGGAGGGAACCCGAACACCGGGGAGCTGTTTTTT.

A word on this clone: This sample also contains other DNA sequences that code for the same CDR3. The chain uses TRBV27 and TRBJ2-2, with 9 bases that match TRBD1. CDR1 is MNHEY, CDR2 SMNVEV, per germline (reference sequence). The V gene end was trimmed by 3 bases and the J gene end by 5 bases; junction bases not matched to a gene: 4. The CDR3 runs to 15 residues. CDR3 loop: CASSLTGGGTGELFF. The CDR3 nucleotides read TGTGCCAGCAGTTTGACAGGGGGAGGAACCGGGGAGCTGTTTTTT.